This T cell receptor beta chain stems from a study of T cell repertoires in cytomegalovirus infection. Study as a whole: In public TCR beta signatures, there were indications of both CMV infection and matching HLA type.

On this clonotype itself: Its antigen is still unknown. Germline is not matched at one junction end, which may reflect a read error.

Study-level results: Of the TCR beta families, the public ones yielded a cumulative frequency that identified carriers of CMV plus the relevant HLA. In two of eight donors, the top clonotype was HLA-C-restricted CMV-specific.

TCRdb reanalysed the reads using MiXCR and keeps one entry per CDR3 protein. Of 200,000 or so distinct CDR3 sequences in the sample, 15% to 20% are singletons; the top ten hold about 3%. CDR3 length: 15 residues. Germline V lookup: CDR1 MDHEN, CDR2 SYDVKM. The chain links TRBV28 to TRBJ1-4; D gene unclear. What was sequenced was PBMCs. This clonotype originated in a human donor in good health (CMV status not recorded). Some clones in this sample may be carry-over from other donors' samples. The CDR3 loop reads CTSSDIRTNNEKLFF. As DNA, the CDR3 is TGTACCAGCAGCGATATACGGACCAATAATGAAAAACTGTTTTTT.